This T cell receptor (beta chain) was identified in a study of liver allograft versus peripheral blood T cells. Across the study: Intrahepatic T cell receptor repertoires from transplanted livers were compared against repertoires in recipients' peripheral blood. General study results and limits: Inside liver allografts, T cell receptor repertoires reportedly diverged from the repertoires found in peripheral blood.

Remarks on this clonotype: Its matching antigen is unknown.

The CDR3 has 12 amino acids. V was shortened by 6 bases and J by 10 bases, with 13 bases between the two germline ends. MiXCR, applied by TCRdb to the reads, yields one record per CDR3 protein. Among around 6,400 distinct CDR3 sequences listed, roughly a sixth were seen once. V and J are TRBV12-3 or TRBV12-4 and TRBJ2-1, with D unclear. This receptor was identified in a human patient who had a liver transplant. These T cells may partly come from the graft donor. This CDR3 is CASSSTFIEQFF. The CDR3 DNA reads TGTGCCAGCAGCTCGACCTTCATCGAGCAGTTCTTC.